One and the same sample provided the 2 T cell receptor beta chains below, sequenced in a study of shared clonotypes between healthy human individuals. Clones were read by immunoSEQ multiplex PCR, and TCRdb kept only the in-frame ones, dropping some. The table lists about 110,000 clones, roughly 70% of them singletons. Sequencing was performed on memory CD8+ T cells sorted from blood. Subset defined: CD45RO+ cells pooled with CCR7-negative TemRA cells. The receptors here all came from a woman between 25 and 40 years old in good health.

DNA for the CDR3: TGCGCCAGCAGCCTACGTTTCGCGGGTCATCTAGGCTACGAGCAGTACTTC. Protein product: CASSLRFAGHLGYEQYF. The chain employs TRBV23-1 and TRBJ2-7; D is perhaps TRBD2 (5 bases). TRBV23-1 is assigned to the ORF class and has an uncertain function. The V end lost 6 bases, the J end lost 3 bases, and 24 bases lay between the germline ends. CDR3 size: 17 residues.

V gene TRBV7-9 combines with J gene TRBJ1-2, with D possibly being TRBD1 (6 bases). Germline-derived CDR1 and CDR2 are SEHNR and FQNEAQ (reference sequence). This CDR3 comprises 16 residues. Between the trimmed V and J ends, which lost 5 bases and 2 bases, there was a span of 18 bases. The CDR3 DNA sequence: TGTGCCAGCAGCCCGTCGTATACAGGGTTCAACTATGGCTACACCTTC. Its protein product is CASSPSYTGFNYGYTF.